The TCR beta chain described here comes from a study of PD-1 blockade in classical Hodgkin lymphoma. Specified time point: newly diagnosed, previously untreated cHL patient sample. With magnetic negative selection, CD4+ T cells were purified from PBMCs that had been thawed. Serving as comparison were PBMCs from newly diagnosed, untreated classical Hodgkin lymphoma, which were sequenced alongside the relapsed/refractory trial patients. This clone came up once. This CDR3 is built from 16 residues. The V segment lost 2 bases and the J segment 0 bases; nucleotides outside the gene matches: 7. CDR1 and CDR2 from the germline V gene are SGHRS and YFSETQ. The protocol was immunoSEQ multiplex PCR, while the TCRdb copy is restricted to in-frame clones and leaves out a portion. The table has about 3,300 clones, roughly 89% seen once.

Sequencing used CD4+ T cells from blood. V gene TRBV5-1 combines with J gene TRBJ2-7; 8 bases map to TRBD2. The sequence derives from a human donor with classical Hodgkin lymphoma. CDR3 sequence reads: CASSFSSGSTSYEQYF. Written as DNA, the CDR3 is TGCGCCAGCAGCTTCTCTAGCGGGTCTACCTCCTACGAGCAGTACTTC.